This T cell receptor beta chain was captured by sequencing in a study of molecular identifiers for immune sequencing clone quantification. Study-wide points: Single-cell amounts of spiked Jurkat TCR RNA were reportedly detectable among about a million naive cells.

This CDR3 has 14 amino acids. Germline assignment: CDR1 MNHEY and CDR2 SMNVEV (reference sequence). This clonotype came up once. Its antigen is undetermined. A junction end diverges from the germline sequence, so it may reflect a read error. TCRdb ran MiXCR on the PCR reads and lists one entry per CDR3 protein. The sample has 38,000 or so distinct CDR3 sequences, 15% to 20% seen once. The sequence derives from a human donor in good health. Some libraries in this study had Jurkat cell RNA spiked in. This chain uses TRBV27 with TRBJ1-5, with D unresolved. The sequenced sample was naive CD8+ T cells from blood, with Jurkat cell RNA spiked in. The sample's subset: FACS-sorted CD8+CD4-CCR7+CD45RA+ naive T cells. The DNA for the CDR3 is TGTGCCAGCAGTCCGTCTGTTAGCAATCAGCCCCAGAATTTT. Translation: CASSPSVSNQPQNF.